Below, one T cell receptor (beta chain) is given with its context. The entry originates in a study of cytomegalovirus exposure and HLA in healthy donors. Trimming cost V 3 bases and J 1 base; bases outside gene matches: 8. In germline, CDR1 is MRHNA, CDR2 SNTAGT. The CDR3 covers 17 residues. Amplification used 60 Vbeta primers and 13 Jbeta primers. Clones were read by immunoSEQ multiplex PCR, and TCRdb kept only the in-frame ones, dropping some. There are some 200,000 clones in the sample; about 90% occur only once, and 0.2% to 0.3% lies in the top ten. This chain links TRBV6-4 with TRBJ2-4; 8 nucleotides match TRBD1. This TCR was sampled from a girl younger than two in good health and CMV-seronegative. The sequencing sample was made of PBMCs. CDR3 nucleotide sequence: TGTGCCAGCAGTGATGGCTGGACAGGGTGGGCCAAAAACATTCAGTACTTC. This sequence encodes CASSDGWTGWAKNIQYF.